The 29 T cell receptor beta chains listed next were all sequenced from one sample in a study of control samples from healthy donors and cancer patients. Assay: immunoSEQ multiplex PCR; the TCRdb copy retains only in-frame clones and omits some. Of 350,000 to 450,000 clones listed, 80% to 95% are singletons. The sample was PBMCs. The receptors shown here come from a man aged 35 to 55 with head and neck cancer.

The chain is built from TRBV6-1 and TRBJ2-5; TRBD2 matches 9 bases. CDR1 MNHNS and CDR2 SASEGT come from the germline V gene. The CDR3 has 15 amino acids. With V trimmed by 1 base and J by 3 bases, 3 bases remained unmatched. The CDR3 sequence: CASSEGLAGKETQYF. CDR3 nucleotide sequence: TGTGCCAGCAGTGAAGGGCTAGCGGGAAAAGAGACCCAGTACTTC.

The rearrangement links TRBV11-2 to TRBJ1-2; 7 positions agree with TRBD1. The germline V gene encodes CDR1 SGHAT and CDR2 FQNNGV. CDR3 size: 12 residues. The V segment lost 5 bases and the J segment 8 bases; nucleotides outside the gene matches: 5. CDR3 region: CASSQGGRGYTF. CDR3 coding DNA: TGTGCCAGCAGCCAAGGGGGCAGAGGCTACACCTTC.

The gene calls are TRBV5-1 and TRBJ1-4, with TRBD1 matching 7 bases. The CDR3 sequence is 17 residues long. Per the germline V gene, CDR1 is SGHRS and CDR2 is YFSETQ. Unmatched junction bases numbered 9, after V lost 4 bases and J lost 0 bases. CDR3 region: CASSRQGGVATNEKLFF. Written as DNA, the CDR3 is TGCGCCAGCAGCCGACAGGGTGGAGTGGCAACTAATGAAAAACTGTTTTTT.

The rearrangement joins TRBV28 to TRBJ1-1; D remains unclear. V dropped 3 bases and J dropped 0 bases, with 5 bases sitting between them. The CDR3 has 13 amino acids. Germline loops: CDR1 MDHEN, CDR2 SYDVKM. This CDR3 reads CASSFYLNTEAFF. DNA of the CDR3: TGTGCCAGCAGTTTTTACTTGAACACTGAAGCTTTCTTT.

This clone was seen a few times. The chain carries TRBV6-5 and TRBJ1-6; TRBD1 is a possible D gene (5 bases). The CDR3 covers 15 residues. CDR1 is MNHEY, CDR2 SVGAGI, per germline. The V end was cut by 6 bases, the J end by 5 bases, with 14 bases between. The CDR3, as DNA: TGTGCCAGCAGGCGGGACCTCTGGGATAATTCACCCCTCCACTTT. This encodes CASRRDLWDNSPLHF.

The chain links TRBV11-3 to TRBJ2-1; possibly TRBD1 or TRBD2 for D (5 bases each). The ends were cut back, 5 bases at V and 4 bases at J, with 21 bases in the middle. CDR1 and CDR2 from the germline V gene are SGHNT and YENEEA. The CDR3 runs to 17 residues. In DNA form, the CDR3 reads TGTGCCAGCAGCGCGTCGGGAAACGGGGCTGGTTACAATGAGCAGTTCTTC. It codes for CASSASGNGAGYNEQFF.

The chain recombines TRBV11-2 with TRBJ2-1; TRBD1 is a possible D gene (7 bases). The CDR3 sequence is 15 residues long. Germline V gives CDR1 SGHAT, CDR2 FQNNGV. V was cut by 1 base and J by 7 bases, with 14 bases left in between. The CDR3 nucleotides are TGTGCCAGCAGCTTAGGCGGGGACAGAATAAATGAGCAGTTCTTC. It translates to CASSLGGDRINEQFF.

The chain links TRBV19 to TRBJ1-2; TRBD1 matches at 10 bases. Losses at the gene ends were 3 bases for V and 5 bases for J; bases not matched to a gene: 12. Germline V gene data show CDR1 as LNHDA and CDR2 as SQIVND (reference sequence). The CDR3 contains 17 residues. Here the CDR3 reads CASSIRDRGPRWYGYTF. The CDR3 DNA reads TGTGCCAGTAGTATTCGTGACAGGGGGCCTAGGTGGTATGGCTACACCTTC.

The CDR3 here is CASSFASAGVSYEQYF. Written as DNA, the CDR3 is TGTGCCAGCAGCTTTGCATCGGCGGGAGTGTCCTACGAGCAGTACTTC. The chain combines TRBV7-6 with TRBJ2-7; 7 nucleotides align to TRBD2. With 3 bases clipped from V and 1 base from J, the junction kept 9 bases outside the gene matches. CDR3 length: 16 amino acids. Germline CDR1 SGHVS, CDR2 FNYEAQ.

V is TRBV9 and J is TRBJ2-2; 11 nucleotides line up with TRBD2. From germline, CDR1 is SGDLS and CDR2 YYNGEE. V was pared by 1 base and J by 5 bases, with 4 bases of the junction left unmatched. CDR3 length equals 16 residues. The CDR3: CASSVRGTSGTGELFF. DNA for the CDR3: TGTGCCAGCAGCGTACGAGGGACTAGCGGTACCGGGGAGCTGTTTTTT. Together with reference TRBV9 and TRBJ2-2, the CDR3 gives the full variable domain: DSGVTQTPKHLITATGQRVTLRCSPRSGDLSVYWYQQSLDQGLQFLIQYYNGEERAKGNILERFSAQQFPDLHSELNLSSLELGDSALYFCASSVRGTSGTGELFFGEGSRLTVL.

The chain recombines TRBV7-3 with TRBJ1-1; D perhaps matches TRBD1 (6 bases). V lost 2 bases to trimming and J lost 4 bases, with 11 bases between them. The CDR3 spans 14 residues. From germline, CDR1 is SGHTA and CDR2 FQGTGA. As DNA, the CDR3 is TGTGCCAGCAGCTTAGAGGGGGTGGGCACTGAAGCTTTCTTT. Translated, it gives CASSLEGVGTEAFF.

The chain uses TRBV27 and TRBJ2-3; no clear D. CDR3 size: 15 residues. CDR1 and CDR2 from the germline V gene are MNHEY and SMNVEV (reference sequence). V shed 0 bases and J shed 6 bases, with 13 bases lying between them. This CDR3 reads CASSLSSPPWDTQYF. In DNA, the CDR3 is TGTGCCAGCAGTTTATCATCTCCCCCGTGGGATACGCAGTATTTT.

This rearrangement joins TRBV10-1 to TRBJ2-1; D ambiguous. Deletions cut 5 bases from V and 5 bases from J, with 7 bases between. CDR3 size: 12 residues. From germline, CDR1 is WNHNN and CDR2 SYGVQD (reference sequence). The CDR3 here is CASSSLNNEQFF. DNA for the CDR3: TGCGCCAGCAGTTCATTAAACAATGAGCAGTTCTTC.

The J gene is TRBJ2-5, the V gene TRBV29-1, with D perhaps matching TRBD1 (5 bases). The CDR3 extends over 11 amino acids. Germline loops: CDR1 SQVTM, CDR2 ANQGSEA. V was pared by 4 bases and J by 4 bases, with 7 bases between. CDR3 nucleotides: TGCAGCGTTGGCAGGGCAGAGACCCAGTACTTC. Its protein is CSVGRAETQYF.

This chain joins TRBV24-1 and TRBJ1-2; 12 bases agree with TRBD1. V gave up 6 bases and J gave up 3 bases; unmatched junction bases: 10. This CDR3 is built from 17 residues. Germline values: CDR1 KGHDR, CDR2 SFDVKD. In nucleotides, the CDR3 is TGTGCCACCAGTCCCGGGACAGGGGGCGGACTTCACTATGGCTACACCTTC. Its protein product is CATSPGTGGGLHYGYTF.

In its sample, this clone was seen a few times. The rearrangement joins TRBV19 to TRBJ2-7; 9 bases match TRBD2. V was clipped by 5 bases and J by 3 bases; unmatched bases: 14. The CDR3 has 17 amino acids. Germline CDR1 is LNHDA and CDR2 is SQIVND (reference sequence). CDR3 in DNA: TGTGCCAGTAGTCGCTCTGCGGGAGGGGATTTTGGCTACGAGCAGTACTTC. This sequence encodes CASSRSAGGDFGYEQYF.

This chain connects TRBV19 to TRBJ1-2; no clear D gene. CDR1 and CDR2 from the germline V gene are LNHDA and SQIVND (reference sequence). V was cut by 5 bases and J by 3 bases, with 19 bases left in between. This CDR3 region has 16 residues. The CDR3 region is CASSPLLGRNDYGYTF. The CDR3 DNA reads TGTGCCAGTAGTCCCCTTCTGGGCAGGAACGACTATGGCTACACCTTC.

The gene calls are TRBV5-1 and TRBJ2-2; TRBD2 agrees at 7 bases. CDR1 SGHRS and CDR2 YFSETQ come from the germline V gene. J lost 3 bases, V lost 3 bases, and 5 bases had no gene match. The CDR3 consists of 15 residues. This chain's CDR3 is CASSYRGRDTGELFF. The CDR3, as DNA: TGCGCCAGCAGCTACCGGGGGAGGGACACCGGGGAGCTGTTTTTT.

The V call is TRBV30, the J call TRBJ1-1; TRBD1 agrees at 7 bases. The V segment lost 3 bases and the J segment 4 bases; nucleotides outside the gene matches: 8. The germline gives CDR1 GTSNPN, CDR2 SVGIG (reference sequence). The CDR3 consists of 14 residues. The CDR3 DNA reads TGTGCCTGGAGCCACAGGGGTCGTCTCACTGAAGCTTTCTTT. It yields the protein CAWSHRGRLTEAFF.

This clone appeared once. This chain's CDR3 is CASSLGAGTLHF. As DNA, the CDR3 is TGTGCCAGCAGCTTAGGGGCAGGGACCCTCCACTTT. This chain uses TRBV11-2 with TRBJ1-6, with a tentative D call TRBD1 (5 bases). V was clipped by 1 base and J by 14 bases, with 9 bases between them. The CDR3 loop spans 12 amino acids. Germline V gives CDR1 SGHAT, CDR2 FQNNGV.

The chain combines TRBV27 with TRBJ1-5; the match to TRBD1 covers 7 bases. The CDR3 covers 15 residues. Germline V gives CDR1 MNHEY, CDR2 SMNVEV (reference sequence). With V trimmed by 0 bases and J by 7 bases, 6 bases remained unmatched. DNA for the CDR3: TGTGCCAGCAGTTTATCGTGGGGAGGGGGCCAGCCCCAGCATTTT. Its translation: CASSLSWGGGQPQHF.

The gene calls are TRBV6-6 and TRBJ2-1; D may be TRBD1 or TRBD2 (5 bases each). In germline, CDR1 is MNHNY, CDR2 SVGAGI (reference sequence). Trimming removed 5 bases from V and 7 bases from J, with 12 bases in between. This CDR3 spans 13 amino acids. This CDR3 is CASSMGDPNEQFF. The CDR3 DNA reads as TGTGCCAGCAGTATGGGGGACCCAAATGAGCAGTTCTTC.

This chain links TRBV13 with TRBJ1-5; 10 bases are shared with TRBD1. Germline trimming cut 1 base from V and 0 bases from J; bases unmatched to any gene: 6. The CDR3 has 18 residues. Germline-derived CDR1 and CDR2 are PRHDT and FYEKMQ (reference sequence). The CDR3 sequence is CASSLAGQGKYSNQPQHF. The CDR3 DNA reads as TGTGCCAGCAGCTTAGCGGGACAGGGGAAATATAGCAATCAGCCCCAGCATTTT.

This rearrangement joins TRBV11-2 to TRBJ2-5, with 7 bases matching TRBD2. From germline, CDR1 is SGHAT and CDR2 FQNNGV. Trimming took 0 bases from V and 4 from J; bases not matched to a gene: 8. CDR3 length: 16 residues. The CDR3 nucleotides are TGTGCCAGCAGCTTAGATCGCTCGGGAGGTCGAGAGACCCAGTACTTC. Its translation is CASSLDRSGGRETQYF.

This clone was seen a single time. V and J are TRBV30 and TRBJ1-1; a weak D match, TRBD1 (6 bases). V dropped 3 bases and J dropped 1 base, with 15 bases sitting between them. CDR1 is GTSNPN, CDR2 SVGIG, per germline (reference sequence). CDR3 length equals 15 residues. The CDR3 is CAWSALWTANTEAFF. CDR3 nucleotides: TGTGCCTGGAGCGCTCTTTGGACAGCGAACACTGAAGCTTTCTTT.

The chain uses TRBV19 and TRBJ2-1, with a tentative D call TRBD2 (5 bases). Trimming stripped 0 bases from V and 10 bases from J, with 16 bases between. This CDR3 region has 15 residues. Germline CDR1 reads LNHDA; CDR2 reads SQIVND (reference sequence). CDR3 in DNA: TGTGCCAGTAGTATAGACACCTCAAGGCGGGTAGAGCAGTTCTTC. Translated, it gives CASSIDTSRRVEQFF.

The genes are TRBV7-3 and TRBJ1-6, with unresolved D. Germline CDR1 reads SGHTA; CDR2 reads FQGTGA. The germline V and J ends were trimmed by 5 bases and 5 bases, with 7 bases remaining between them. CDR3 length: 13 residues. CDR3 nucleotides: TGTGCCAGCAGCCCCTCGAATAATTCACCCCTCCACTTT. The encoded protein is CASSPSNNSPLHF.

This clone was seen only once. This chain links TRBV6-6 with TRBJ2-7, with D possibly being TRBD1 (6 bases). Looked up from germline, CDR1 is MNHNY and CDR2 is SVGAGI (reference sequence). Trimming pared 6 bases from V and 4 bases from J, leaving 10 bases between. The CDR3 length is 12 residues. This CDR3 is CASSRGQYEQYF. The CDR3 DNA sequence: TGTGCCAGCAGCCGAGGACAGTACGAGCAGTACTTC.

This clone was seen once. The chain employs TRBV19 and TRBJ1-4; D might be TRBD1 (5 bases). The V gene's germline CDR1 is LNHDA and CDR2 SQIVND (reference sequence). The CDR3 contains 16 residues. V dropped 5 bases and J dropped 0 bases, with 13 bases sitting between them. The CDR3, as DNA: TGTGCCAGTAGTTCGCGGGACGGCCCAACTAATGAAAAACTGTTTTTT. Its translation: CASSSRDGPTNEKLFF.